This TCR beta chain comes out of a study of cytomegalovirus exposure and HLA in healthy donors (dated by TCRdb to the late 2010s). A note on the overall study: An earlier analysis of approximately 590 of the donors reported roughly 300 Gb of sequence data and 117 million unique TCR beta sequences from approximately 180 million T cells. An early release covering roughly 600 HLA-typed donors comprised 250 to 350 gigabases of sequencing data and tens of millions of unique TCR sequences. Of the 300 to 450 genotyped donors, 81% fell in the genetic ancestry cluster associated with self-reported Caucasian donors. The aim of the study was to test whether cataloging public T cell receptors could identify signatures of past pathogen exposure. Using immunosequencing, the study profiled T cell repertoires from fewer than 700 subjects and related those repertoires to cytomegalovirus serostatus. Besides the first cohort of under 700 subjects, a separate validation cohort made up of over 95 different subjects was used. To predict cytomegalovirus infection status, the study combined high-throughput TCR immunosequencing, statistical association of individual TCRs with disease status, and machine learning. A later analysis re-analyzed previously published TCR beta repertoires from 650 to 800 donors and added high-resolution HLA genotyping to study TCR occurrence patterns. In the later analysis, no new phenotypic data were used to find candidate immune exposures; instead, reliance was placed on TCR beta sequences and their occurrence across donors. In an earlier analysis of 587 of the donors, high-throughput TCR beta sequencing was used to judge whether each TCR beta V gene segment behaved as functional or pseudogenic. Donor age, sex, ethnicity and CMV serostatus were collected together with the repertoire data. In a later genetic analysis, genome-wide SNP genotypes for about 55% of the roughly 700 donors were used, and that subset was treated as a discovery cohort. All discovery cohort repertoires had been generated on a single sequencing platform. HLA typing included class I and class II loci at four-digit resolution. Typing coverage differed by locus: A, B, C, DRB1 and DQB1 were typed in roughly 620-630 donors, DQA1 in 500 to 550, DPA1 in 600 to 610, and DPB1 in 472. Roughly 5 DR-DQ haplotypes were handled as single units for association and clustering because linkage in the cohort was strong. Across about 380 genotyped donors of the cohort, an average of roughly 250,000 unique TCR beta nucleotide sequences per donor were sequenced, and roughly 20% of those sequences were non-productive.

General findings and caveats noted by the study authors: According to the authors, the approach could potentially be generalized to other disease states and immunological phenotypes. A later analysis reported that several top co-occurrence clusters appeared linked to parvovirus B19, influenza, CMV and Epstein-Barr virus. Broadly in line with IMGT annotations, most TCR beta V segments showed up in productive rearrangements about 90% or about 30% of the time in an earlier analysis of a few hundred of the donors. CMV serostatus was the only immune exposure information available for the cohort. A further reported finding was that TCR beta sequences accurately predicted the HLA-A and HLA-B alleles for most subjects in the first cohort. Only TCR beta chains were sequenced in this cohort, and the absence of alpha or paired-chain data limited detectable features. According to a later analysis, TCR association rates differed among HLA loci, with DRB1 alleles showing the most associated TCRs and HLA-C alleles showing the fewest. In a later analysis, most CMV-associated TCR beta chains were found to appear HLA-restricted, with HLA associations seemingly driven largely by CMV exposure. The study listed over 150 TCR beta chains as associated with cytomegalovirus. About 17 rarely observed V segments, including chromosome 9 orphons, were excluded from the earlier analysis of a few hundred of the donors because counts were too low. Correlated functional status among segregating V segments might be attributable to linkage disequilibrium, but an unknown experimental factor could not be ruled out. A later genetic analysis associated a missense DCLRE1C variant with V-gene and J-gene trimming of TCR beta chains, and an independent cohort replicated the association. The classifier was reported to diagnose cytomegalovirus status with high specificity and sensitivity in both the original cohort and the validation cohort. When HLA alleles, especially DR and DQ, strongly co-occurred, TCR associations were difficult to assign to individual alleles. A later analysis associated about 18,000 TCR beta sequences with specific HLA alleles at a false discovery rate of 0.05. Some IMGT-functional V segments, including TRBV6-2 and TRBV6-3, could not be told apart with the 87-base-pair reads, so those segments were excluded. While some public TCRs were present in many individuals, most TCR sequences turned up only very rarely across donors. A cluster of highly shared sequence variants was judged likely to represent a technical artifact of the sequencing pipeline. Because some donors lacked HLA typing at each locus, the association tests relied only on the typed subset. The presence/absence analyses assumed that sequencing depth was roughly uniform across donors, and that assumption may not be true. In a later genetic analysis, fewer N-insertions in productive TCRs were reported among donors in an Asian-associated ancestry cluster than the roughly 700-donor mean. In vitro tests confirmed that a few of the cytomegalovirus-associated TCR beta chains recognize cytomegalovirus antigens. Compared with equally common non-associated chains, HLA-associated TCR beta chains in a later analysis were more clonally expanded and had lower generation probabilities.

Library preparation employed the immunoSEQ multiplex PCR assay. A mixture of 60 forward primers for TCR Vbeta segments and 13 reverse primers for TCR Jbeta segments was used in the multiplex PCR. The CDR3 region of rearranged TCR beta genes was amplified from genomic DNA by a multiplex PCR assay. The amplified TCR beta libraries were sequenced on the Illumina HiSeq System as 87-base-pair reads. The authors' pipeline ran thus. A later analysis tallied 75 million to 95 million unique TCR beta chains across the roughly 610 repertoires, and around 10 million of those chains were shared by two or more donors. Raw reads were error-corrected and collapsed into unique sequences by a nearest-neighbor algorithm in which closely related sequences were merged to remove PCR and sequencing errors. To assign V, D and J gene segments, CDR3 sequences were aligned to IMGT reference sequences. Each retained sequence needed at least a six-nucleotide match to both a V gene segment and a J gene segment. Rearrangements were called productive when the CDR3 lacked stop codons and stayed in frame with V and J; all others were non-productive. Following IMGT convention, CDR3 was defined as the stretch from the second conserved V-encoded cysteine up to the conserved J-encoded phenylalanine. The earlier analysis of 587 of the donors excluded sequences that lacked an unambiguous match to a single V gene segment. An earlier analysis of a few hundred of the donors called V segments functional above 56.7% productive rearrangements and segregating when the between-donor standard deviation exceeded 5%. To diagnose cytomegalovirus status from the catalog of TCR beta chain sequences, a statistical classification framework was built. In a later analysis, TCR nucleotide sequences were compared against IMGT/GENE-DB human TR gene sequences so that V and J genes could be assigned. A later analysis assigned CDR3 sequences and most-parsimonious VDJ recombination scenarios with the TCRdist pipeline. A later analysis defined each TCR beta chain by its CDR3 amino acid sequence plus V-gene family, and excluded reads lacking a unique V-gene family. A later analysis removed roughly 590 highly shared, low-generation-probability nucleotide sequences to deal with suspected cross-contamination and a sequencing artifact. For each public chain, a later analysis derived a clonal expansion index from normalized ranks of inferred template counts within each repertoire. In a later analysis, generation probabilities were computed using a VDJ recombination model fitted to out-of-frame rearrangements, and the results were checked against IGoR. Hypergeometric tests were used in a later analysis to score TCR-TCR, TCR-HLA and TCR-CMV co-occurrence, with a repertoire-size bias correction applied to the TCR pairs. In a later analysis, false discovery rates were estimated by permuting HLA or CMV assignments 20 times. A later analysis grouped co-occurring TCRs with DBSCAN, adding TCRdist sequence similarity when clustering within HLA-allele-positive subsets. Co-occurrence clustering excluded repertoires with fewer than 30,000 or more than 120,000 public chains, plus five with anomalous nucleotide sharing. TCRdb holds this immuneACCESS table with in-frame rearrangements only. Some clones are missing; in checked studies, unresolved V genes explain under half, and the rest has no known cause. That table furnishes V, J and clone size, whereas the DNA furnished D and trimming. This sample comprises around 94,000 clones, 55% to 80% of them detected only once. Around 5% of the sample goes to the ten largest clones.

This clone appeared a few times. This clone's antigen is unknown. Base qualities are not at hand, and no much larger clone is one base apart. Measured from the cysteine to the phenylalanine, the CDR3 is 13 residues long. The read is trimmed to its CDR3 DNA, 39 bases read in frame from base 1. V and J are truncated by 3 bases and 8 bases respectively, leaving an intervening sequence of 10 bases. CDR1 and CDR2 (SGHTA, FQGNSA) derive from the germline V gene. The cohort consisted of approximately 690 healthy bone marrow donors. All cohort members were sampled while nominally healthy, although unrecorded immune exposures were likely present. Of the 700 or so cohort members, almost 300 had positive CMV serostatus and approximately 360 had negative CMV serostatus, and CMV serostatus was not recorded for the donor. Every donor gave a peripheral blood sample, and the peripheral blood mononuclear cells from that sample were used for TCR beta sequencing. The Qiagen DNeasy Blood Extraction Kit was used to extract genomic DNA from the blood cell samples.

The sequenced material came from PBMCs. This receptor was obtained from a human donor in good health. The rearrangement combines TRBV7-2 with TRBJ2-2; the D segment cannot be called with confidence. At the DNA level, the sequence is TGTGCCAGCAGCTTCCTCGGCGGAGGGGAGCTGTTTTTT. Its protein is CASSFLGGGELFF.